This T cell receptor beta chain was sequenced in a study of CD8+CD57+ T cells in acquired aplastic anemia. Study-wide findings and caveats: Patients did not significantly differ from controls in CD8+ Simpson's diversity. Researchers report that fewer than 30 CD8+ CDR3 sequences appeared in both patients and controls.

The TCR beta profiling, which covered VDJ combination and CDR3 sequence, was carried out using genomic DNA as the template. TCRdb independently ran MiXCR on the reads; one entry per CDR3 protein. The sample has more than 150,000 distinct CDR3 sequences, less than 50% seen once. All patients picked for sequencing had shown, by flow cytometry, an expansion of CD8+CD57+ cells. Severe acquired aplastic anemia was present in every patient. For this clonotype: Its specificity is not known.

The sequenced sample consisted of sorted CD4+, CD8+, or CD8+CD57+ T cells (not recorded which) from PBMCs. The sequence derives from a human donor with aplastic anemia.

This CDR3 reads CASSEANEANEQFF. CDR3 coding DNA: TGTGCCAGCAGTGAAGCGAACGAGGCGAATGAGCAGTTCTTC. V and J are TRBV2 and TRBJ2-1; no reliable D call. V lost 0 bases, J lost 7 bases, and 10 bases lay in between. Germline V gene sequence: CDR1 SNHLY, CDR2 FYNNEI. This CDR3 spans 14 amino acids.